These T cell receptor beta chains were read from a single sample in a study of Tregs in tolerant kidney transplant recipients. The table came from immunoSEQ multiplex PCR; TCRdb's copy has only in-frame clones and leaves some out. The sample records approximately 99,000 clones, 85% to 90% being singletons. Sequencing was performed on CD4+ T cells from blood, taken before the transplant. Receptors were obtained from a human donor who received a combined kidney and bone marrow transplant. CDR3s include the opening cysteine and the closing phenylalanine or tryptophan. A D gene is named only where the DNA matches it firmly. For some rows the clone size is stated as once, few or many, or as a class when expanded; others skip it.

d_call cdr3_length j_call clone_size v_call cdr3_aa cdr3_nt
TRBD1 12 TRBJ1-1 . TRBV2 CASSEKTGTAFF TGTGCCAGCAGTGAAAAGACAGGGACGGCTTTCTTT
. 13 TRBJ1-2 . TRBV7-9 CASSFGESWGYTF TGTGCCAGCAGCTTCGGAGAATCGTGGGGCTACACCTTC
. 14 TRBJ1-4 . TRBV5-1 CANSQTGRGEKLFF TGCGCCAACAGCCAGACAGGCCGCGGGGAAAAACTGTTTTTT
. 13 TRBJ2-5 . TRBV2 CASHQSRKETQYF TGTGCCAGCCACCAATCCAGAAAAGAGACCCAGTACTTC
TRBD2 15 TRBJ2-5 . TRBV6-6 CASSAYSGGQETQYF TGTGCCAGCAGTGCCTATAGCGGGGGACAAGAGACCCAGTACTTC
TRBD2 15 TRBJ2-1 . TRBV5-1 CASSLVLAGVNEQFF TGCGCCAGCAGCTTGGTACTAGCGGGGGTAAATGAGCAGTTCTTC
. 15 TRBJ2-7 few TRBV11-2 CASSLDSGGGDEQYF TGTGCCAGCAGCTTAGATTCCGGCGGGGGCGACGAGCAGTACTTC
. 16 TRBJ1-6 . TRBV2 CASTLGRSSYNSPLHF TGTGCCAGCACCCTGGGGAGAAGCTCCTATAATTCACCCCTCCACTTT
. 13 TRBJ2-5 . TRBV5-8 CASSLDRAETQYF TGTGCCAGCAGCTTGGACAGGGCAGAGACCCAGTACTTC
. 15 TRBJ2-3 . TRBV11-2 CASSFRVGGTDTQYF TGTGCCAGCAGCTTCAGGGTAGGGGGCACAGATACGCAGTATTTT
TRBD2 14 TRBJ2-5 . TRBV10-3 CAISPAGGSEAQYF TGTGCCATCAGCCCAGCGGGAGGCTCAGAGGCCCAGTACTTC
. 13 TRBJ2-5 once TRBV5-6 CASVGGKGETQYF TGTGCCAGCGTGGGGGGAAAGGGGGAGACCCAGTACTTC
TRBD2 14 TRBJ2-7 . TRBV11-2 CASSLTGLAYEQYF TGTGCCAGCAGCTTAACGGGACTAGCCTACGAGCAGTACTTC
. 11 TRBJ1-1 . TRBV30 CAWSVAGVAFF TGTGCCTGGAGTGTTGCGGGCGTAGCTTTCTTT
TRBD2 14 TRBJ2-7 . TRBV7-2 CASSYLGLAYEQYF TGTGCCAGCAGCTACCTGGGACTAGCATACGAGCAGTACTTC
. 12 TRBJ1-4 few TRBV28 CASSLLEGKLFF TGTGCCAGCAGTTTATTAGAGGGAAAACTGTTTTTT
TRBD2 15 TRBJ2-1 . TRBV29-1 CSVGVAGGLRDEQFF TGCAGCGTTGGGGTAGCGGGGGGCCTAAGGGATGAGCAGTTCTTC
TRBD2 20 TRBJ2-2 . TRBV11-3 CASSSPSIWTSGGYTGELFF TGTGCCAGCAGCTCCCCGTCAATCTGGACTAGCGGGGGATACACCGGGGAGCTGTTTTTT
TRBD1 19 TRBJ1-5 . TRBV7-9 CASSLGGAGGLYSNQPQHF TGTGCCAGCAGCTTAGGAGGGGCAGGGGGCCTATATAGCAATCAGCCCCAGCATTTT
TRBD2 14 TRBJ2-3 . TRBV10-3 CAISAPGGWDTQYF TGTGCCATCAGTGCCCCGGGAGGGTGGGATACGCAGTATTTT